This paragraph reports one T cell receptor beta chain. Its antigen is currently unknown. These data belong to a study of T cells after yellow fever vaccination. In the study overall: Fractions of limited cellularity were prepared by means of SMART-Seq v4 Ultra Low Input.

Deletions cut 7 bases from V and 7 bases from J, with 20 bases between. The CDR3 consists of 15 residues. The study, taken as a whole, reports: Only a small proportion of the clonotypes turned up in both the CD4 and the CD8 compartments, likely arising from convergent recombination.

TCRdb passed the 5' RACE reads through MiXCR, listing each CDR3 protein once. In the table there are hundreds of thousands of distinct CDR3 sequences, around 13% of which are singletons. V gene TRBV12-3 or TRBV12-4 combines with J gene TRBJ2-1; D could derive from TRBD1 or TRBD2 (6 bases each). The origin of this receptor is a man between 18 and 35 years old who received the YFV17D yellow fever vaccine. The sample was CD4+ T cells sorted from PBMCs, taken 15 days after the yellow fever booster vaccination. For the CDR3, the DNA is TGTGCCAGCATCCGGGACCGGGGGCCCGGGAATGAGCAGTTCTTC. Translating it yields CASIRDRGPGNEQFF.